This is a list of T cell receptor beta chains from one sample in a study of cytomegalovirus exposure and HLA in healthy donors. The repertoire was sequenced with immunoSEQ multiplex PCR; TCRdb's copy has only in-frame clones and lacks some. The table records approximately 88,000 clones, roughly 80% of them present only once. Source material: PBMCs. The receptor source for this set is a man aged 25-45 years in good health and CMV-seronegative. CDR3s include the opening cysteine and the closing phenylalanine or tryptophan. Each record gives: V gene, J gene, CDR3 protein.

TRBV28,TRBJ2-1,CASSLFTSSYNEQFF
TRBV6-5,TRBJ2-1,CASSYGSGGFDEQFF
TRBV7-2,TRBJ1-3,CASSLFNRGISGNTIYF
TRBV5-1,TRBJ1-1,CASSLAMSGNTEAFF
TRBV13,TRBJ1-1,CASSLDGQGVPEAFF
TRBV6-1,TRBJ1-1,CASRPRDRLNTEAFF
TRBV29-1,TRBJ2-1,CSSTSGDYNEQFF
TRBV9,TRBJ2-7,CASSARTGTEYEQYF
TRBV14,TRBJ2-3,CASSHRLPVDRRTDTQYF
TRBV4-1,TRBJ1-1,CASSQDRGTEAFF
TRBV6-5,TRBJ1-1,CASSYEGGRGAFF
TRBV7-9,TRBJ2-6,CASSSKDRAGANVLTF
TRBV9,TRBJ2-5,CASSVHPNRGQETQYF
TRBV6-4,TRBJ2-6,CASRGASSGANVLTF
TRBV11-3,TRBJ2-2,CASSLNSFAGELFF
TRBV7-2,TRBJ2-7,CASSSTTQVYDEQYF
TRBV20-1,TRBJ1-6,CSASRGSPLHF
TRBV6-5,TRBJ1-1,CASSYDRAVNTEAFF
TRBV4-1,TRBJ2-5,CASSQGSSPETQYF